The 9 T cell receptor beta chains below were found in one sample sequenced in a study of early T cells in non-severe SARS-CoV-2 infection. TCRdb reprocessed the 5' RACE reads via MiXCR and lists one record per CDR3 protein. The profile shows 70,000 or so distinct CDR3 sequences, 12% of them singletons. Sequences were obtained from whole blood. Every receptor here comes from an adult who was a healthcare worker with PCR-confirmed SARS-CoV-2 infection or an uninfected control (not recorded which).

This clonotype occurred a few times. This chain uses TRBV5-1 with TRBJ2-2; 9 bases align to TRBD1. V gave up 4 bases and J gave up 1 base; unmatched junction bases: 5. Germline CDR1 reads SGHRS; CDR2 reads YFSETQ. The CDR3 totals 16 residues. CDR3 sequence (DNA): TGCGCCAGCAGCGTAGGGACAGGGATGAACACCGGGGAGCTGTTTTTT. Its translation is CASSVGTGMNTGELFF.

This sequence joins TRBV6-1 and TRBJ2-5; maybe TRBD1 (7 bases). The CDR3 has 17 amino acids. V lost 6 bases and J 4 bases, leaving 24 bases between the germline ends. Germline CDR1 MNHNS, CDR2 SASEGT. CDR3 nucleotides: TGTGCCAGCAGCCCAAGAAGACGGCGACAGGGAGGAGAGACCCAGTACTTC. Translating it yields CASSPRRRRQGGETQYF.

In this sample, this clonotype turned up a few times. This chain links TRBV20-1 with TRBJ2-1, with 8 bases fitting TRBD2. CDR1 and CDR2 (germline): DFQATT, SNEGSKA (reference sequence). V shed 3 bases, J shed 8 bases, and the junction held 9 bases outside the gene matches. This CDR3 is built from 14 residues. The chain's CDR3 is CSASPGGANDEQFF. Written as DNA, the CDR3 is TGCAGTGCTAGCCCCGGGGGGGCCAACGATGAGCAGTTCTTC.

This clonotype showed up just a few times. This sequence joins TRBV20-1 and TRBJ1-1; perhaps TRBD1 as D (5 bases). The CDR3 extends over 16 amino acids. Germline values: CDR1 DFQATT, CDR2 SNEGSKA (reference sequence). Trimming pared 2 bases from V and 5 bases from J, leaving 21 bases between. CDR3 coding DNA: TGCAGTGCTAGAAGCAATTTCGGACGCGGGGGAACTGAAGCTTTCTTT. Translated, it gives CSARSNFGRGGTEAFF.

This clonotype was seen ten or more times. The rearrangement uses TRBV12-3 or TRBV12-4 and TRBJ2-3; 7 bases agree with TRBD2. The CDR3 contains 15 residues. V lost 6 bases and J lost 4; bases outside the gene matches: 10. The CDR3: CASSPPSGGSDTQYF. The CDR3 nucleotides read TGTGCCAGCAGCCCCCCGTCGGGGGGTTCAGATACGCAGTATTTT.

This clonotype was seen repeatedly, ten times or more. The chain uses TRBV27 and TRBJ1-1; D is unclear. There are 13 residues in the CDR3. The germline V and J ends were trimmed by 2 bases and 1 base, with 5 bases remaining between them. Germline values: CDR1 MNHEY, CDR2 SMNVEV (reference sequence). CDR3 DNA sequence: TGTGCCAGCAGTTTACGGCCGAACACTGAAGCTTTCTTT. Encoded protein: CASSLRPNTEAFF.

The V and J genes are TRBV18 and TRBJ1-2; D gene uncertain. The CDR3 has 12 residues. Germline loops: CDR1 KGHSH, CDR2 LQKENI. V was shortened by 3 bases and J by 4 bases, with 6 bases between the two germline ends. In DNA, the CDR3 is TGTGCCAGCTCACCGTTCAGCTATGGCTACACCTTC. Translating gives CASSPFSYGYTF. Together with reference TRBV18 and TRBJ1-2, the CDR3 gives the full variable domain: NAGVMQNPRHLVRRRGQEARLRCSPMKGHSHVYWYRQLPEEGLKFMVYLQKENIIDESGMPKERFSAEFPKEGPSILRIQQVVRGDSAAYFCASSPFSYGYTFGSGTRLTVV.

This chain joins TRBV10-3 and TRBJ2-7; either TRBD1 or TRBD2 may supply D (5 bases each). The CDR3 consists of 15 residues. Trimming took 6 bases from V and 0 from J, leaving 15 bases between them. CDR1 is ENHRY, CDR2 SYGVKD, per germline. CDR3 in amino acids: CAISERGASSYEQYF. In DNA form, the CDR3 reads TGTGCCATCAGCGAGAGAGGGGCAAGCTCCTACGAGCAGTACTTC.

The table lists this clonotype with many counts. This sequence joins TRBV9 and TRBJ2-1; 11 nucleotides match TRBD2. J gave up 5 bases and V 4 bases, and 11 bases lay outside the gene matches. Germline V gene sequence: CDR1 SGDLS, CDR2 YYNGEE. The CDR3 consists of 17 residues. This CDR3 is CASSPRASGGYHNEQFF. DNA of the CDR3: TGTGCCAGCAGCCCTAGGGCTAGCGGGGGGTACCACAATGAGCAGTTCTTC.